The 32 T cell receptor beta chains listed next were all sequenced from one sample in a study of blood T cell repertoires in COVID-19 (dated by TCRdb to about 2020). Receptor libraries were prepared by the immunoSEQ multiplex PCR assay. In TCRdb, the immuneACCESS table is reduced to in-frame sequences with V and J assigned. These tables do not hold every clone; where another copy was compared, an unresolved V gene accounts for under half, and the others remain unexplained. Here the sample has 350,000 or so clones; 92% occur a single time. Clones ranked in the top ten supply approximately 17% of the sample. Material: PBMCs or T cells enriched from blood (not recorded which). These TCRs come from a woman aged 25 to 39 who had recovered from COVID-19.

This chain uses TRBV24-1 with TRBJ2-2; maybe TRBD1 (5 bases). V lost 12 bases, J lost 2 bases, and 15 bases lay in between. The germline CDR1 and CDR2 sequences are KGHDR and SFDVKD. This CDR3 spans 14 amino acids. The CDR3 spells CASPTTGNTGELFF. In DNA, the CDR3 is TGTGCCTCTCCCACAACAGGAAACACCGGGGAGCTGTTTTTT.

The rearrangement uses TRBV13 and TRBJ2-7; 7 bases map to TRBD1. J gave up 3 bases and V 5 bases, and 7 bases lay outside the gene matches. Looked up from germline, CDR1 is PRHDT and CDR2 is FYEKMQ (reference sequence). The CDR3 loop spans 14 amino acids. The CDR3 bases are TGTGCCAGCAGCGCCGAAGGGACAGACTACGAGCAGTACTTC. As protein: CASSAEGTDYEQYF.

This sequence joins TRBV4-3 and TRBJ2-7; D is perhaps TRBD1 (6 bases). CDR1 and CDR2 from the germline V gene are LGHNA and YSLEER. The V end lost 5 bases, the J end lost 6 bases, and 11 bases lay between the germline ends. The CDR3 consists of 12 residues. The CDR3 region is CASSRVGGEQYF. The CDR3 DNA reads TGCGCCAGCAGCAGGGTAGGGGGCGAGCAGTACTTC.

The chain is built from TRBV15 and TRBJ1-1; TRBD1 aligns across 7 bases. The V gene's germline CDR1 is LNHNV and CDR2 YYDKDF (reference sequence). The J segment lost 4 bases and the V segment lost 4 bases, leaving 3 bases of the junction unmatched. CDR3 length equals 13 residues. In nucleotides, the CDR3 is TGTGCCACCAGCAAACGACAGGGCACTGAAGCTTTCTTT. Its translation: CATSKRQGTEAFF.

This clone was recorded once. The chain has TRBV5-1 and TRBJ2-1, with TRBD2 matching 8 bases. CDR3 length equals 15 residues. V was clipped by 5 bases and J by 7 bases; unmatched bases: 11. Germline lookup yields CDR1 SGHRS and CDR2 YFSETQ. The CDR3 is CASRTTGTRWNEQFF. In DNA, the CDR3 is TGCGCCAGCAGGACCACCGGGACTAGGTGGAATGAGCAGTTCTTC.

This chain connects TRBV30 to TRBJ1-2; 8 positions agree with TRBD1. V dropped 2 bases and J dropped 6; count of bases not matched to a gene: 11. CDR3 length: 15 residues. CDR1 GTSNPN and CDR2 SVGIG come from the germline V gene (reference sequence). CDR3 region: CAWSPTQGAYNGYTF. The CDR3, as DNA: TGTGCCTGGAGTCCGACGCAGGGGGCTTATAATGGCTACACCTTC.

The chain's CDR3 is CASSDTRNEQFF. In DNA, the CDR3 is TGTGCCAGCAGCGATACTAGAAATGAGCAGTTCTTC. This chain connects TRBV6-2 or TRBV6-3 to TRBJ2-1, with D perhaps TRBD2 (5 bases). Looked up from germline, CDR1 is MNHEY and CDR2 is SVGEGT. V lost 6 bases and J 7 bases, leaving 10 bases between the germline ends. This CDR3 contains 12 residues.

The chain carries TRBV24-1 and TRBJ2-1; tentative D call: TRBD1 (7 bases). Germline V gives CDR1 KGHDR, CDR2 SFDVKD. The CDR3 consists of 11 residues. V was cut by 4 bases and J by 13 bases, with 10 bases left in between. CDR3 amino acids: CATSEQGGQFF. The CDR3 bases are TGTGCCACCAGTGAGCAGGGGGGCCAGTTCTTC.

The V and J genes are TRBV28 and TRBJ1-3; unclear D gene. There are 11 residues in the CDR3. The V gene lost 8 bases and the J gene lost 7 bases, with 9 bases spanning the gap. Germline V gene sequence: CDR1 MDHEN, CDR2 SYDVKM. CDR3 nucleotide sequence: TGTGCCAGCTTCAGGTATAACACCATATATTTT. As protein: CASFRYNTIYF.

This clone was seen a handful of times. Here the CDR3 reads CASSYLQGLREQYF. The CDR3 DNA reads as TGTGCCAGCAGTTACCTACAGGGACTACGCGAGCAGTACTTC. The gene calls are TRBV6-2 or TRBV6-3 and TRBJ2-7; maybe TRBD2 (7 bases). This CDR3 has 14 amino acids. The V gene's germline CDR1 is MNHEY and CDR2 SVGEGT. The germline V and J ends were trimmed by 2 bases and 6 bases, with 14 bases remaining between them.

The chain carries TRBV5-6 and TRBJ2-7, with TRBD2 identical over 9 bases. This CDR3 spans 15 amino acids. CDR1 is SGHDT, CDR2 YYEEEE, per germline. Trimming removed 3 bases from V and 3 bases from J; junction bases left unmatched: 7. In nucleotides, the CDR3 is TGTGCCAGCAGCTCCCTAGCGGGGCTCAACTACGAGCAGTACTTC. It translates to CASSSLAGLNYEQYF.

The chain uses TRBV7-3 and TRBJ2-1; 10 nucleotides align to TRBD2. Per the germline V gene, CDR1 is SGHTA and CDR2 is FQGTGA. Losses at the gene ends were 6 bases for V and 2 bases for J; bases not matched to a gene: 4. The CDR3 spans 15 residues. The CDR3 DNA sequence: TGTGCCAGCAGTCCCCTAGCGGGGGCCTACAATGAGCAGTTCTTC. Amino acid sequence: CASSPLAGAYNEQFF.

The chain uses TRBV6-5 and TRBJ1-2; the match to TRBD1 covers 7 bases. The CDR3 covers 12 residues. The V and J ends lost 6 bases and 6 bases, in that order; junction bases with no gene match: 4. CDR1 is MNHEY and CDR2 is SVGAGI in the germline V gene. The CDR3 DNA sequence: TGTGCCAGCAGCTTACAGGGGAATGGCTACACCTTC. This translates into CASSLQGNGYTF.

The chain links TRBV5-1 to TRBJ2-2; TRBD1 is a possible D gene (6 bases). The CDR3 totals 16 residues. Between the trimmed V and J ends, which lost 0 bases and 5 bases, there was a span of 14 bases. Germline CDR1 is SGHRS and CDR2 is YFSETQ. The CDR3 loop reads CASSLAGRGWTGELFF. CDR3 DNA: TGCGCCAGCAGCTTGGCGGGCAGGGGATGGACCGGGGAGCTGTTTTTT.

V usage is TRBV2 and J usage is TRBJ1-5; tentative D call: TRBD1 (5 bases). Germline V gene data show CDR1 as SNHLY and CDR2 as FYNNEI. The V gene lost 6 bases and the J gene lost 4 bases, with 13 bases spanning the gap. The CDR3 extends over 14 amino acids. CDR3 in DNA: TGTGCCAGCAGCTGGACAAGTCCTAATCAGCCCCAGCATTTT. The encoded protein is CASSWTSPNQPQHF.

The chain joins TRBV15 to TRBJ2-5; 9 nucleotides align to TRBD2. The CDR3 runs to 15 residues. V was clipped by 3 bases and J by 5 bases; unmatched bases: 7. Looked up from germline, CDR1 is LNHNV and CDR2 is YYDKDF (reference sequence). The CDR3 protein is CATSSPSGAGETQYF. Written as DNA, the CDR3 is TGTGCCACCAGCAGCCCTAGCGGGGCCGGGGAGACCCAGTACTTC.

The CDR3 spells CASSRPGGPRNEQYF. The CDR3, as DNA: TGTGCCAGCAGTCGGCCGGGGGGGCCAAGGAACGAGCAGTACTTC. This sequence joins TRBV6-5 and TRBJ2-7; 8 positions agree with TRBD2. This CDR3 is built from 15 residues. After removal of 5 bases from V and 5 bases from J, the junction contained 11 bases not matched to a gene. Per germline, CDR1 MNHEY and CDR2 SVGAGI.

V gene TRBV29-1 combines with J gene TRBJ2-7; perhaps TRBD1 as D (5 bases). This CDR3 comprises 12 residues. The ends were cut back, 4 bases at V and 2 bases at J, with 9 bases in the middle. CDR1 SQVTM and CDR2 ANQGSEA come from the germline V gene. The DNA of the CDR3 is TGCAGCGTTGTTGACAGTCCCTACGAGCAGTACTTC. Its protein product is CSVVDSPYEQYF.

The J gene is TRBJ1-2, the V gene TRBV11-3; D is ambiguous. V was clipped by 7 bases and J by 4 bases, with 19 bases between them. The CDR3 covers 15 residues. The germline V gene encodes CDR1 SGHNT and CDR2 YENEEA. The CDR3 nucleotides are TGTGCCAGCATGACCCCCACCGAGGGCCTCTATGGCTACACCTTC. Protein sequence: CASMTPTEGLYGYTF.

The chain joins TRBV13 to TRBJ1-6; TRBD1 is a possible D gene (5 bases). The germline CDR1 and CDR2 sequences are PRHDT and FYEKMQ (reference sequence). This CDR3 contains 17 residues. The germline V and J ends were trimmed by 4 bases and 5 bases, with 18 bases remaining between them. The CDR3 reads CASSSEGLAGNNSPLHF. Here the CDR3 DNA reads TGTGCCAGCAGCTCCGAAGGGTTAGCAGGGAATAATTCACCCCTCCACTTT.

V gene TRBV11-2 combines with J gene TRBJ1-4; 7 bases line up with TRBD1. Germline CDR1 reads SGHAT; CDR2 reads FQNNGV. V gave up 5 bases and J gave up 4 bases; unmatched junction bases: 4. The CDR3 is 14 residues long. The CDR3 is CASSAGTVNEKLFF. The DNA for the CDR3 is TGTGCCAGCAGCGCCGGGACAGTTAATGAAAAACTGTTTTTT. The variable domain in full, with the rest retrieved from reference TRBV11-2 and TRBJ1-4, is EAGVAQSPRYKIIEKRQSVAFWCNPISGHATLYWYQQILGQGPKLLIQFQNNGVVDDSQLPKDRFSAERLKGVDSTLKIQPAKLEDSAVYLCASSAGTVNEKLFFGSGTQLSVL.

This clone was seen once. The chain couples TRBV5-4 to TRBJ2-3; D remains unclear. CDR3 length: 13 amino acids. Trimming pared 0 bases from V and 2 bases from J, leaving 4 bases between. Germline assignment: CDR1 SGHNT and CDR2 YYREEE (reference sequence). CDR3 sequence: CASSLGYTDTQYF. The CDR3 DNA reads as TGTGCCAGCAGCTTGGGTTACACAGATACGCAGTATTTT.

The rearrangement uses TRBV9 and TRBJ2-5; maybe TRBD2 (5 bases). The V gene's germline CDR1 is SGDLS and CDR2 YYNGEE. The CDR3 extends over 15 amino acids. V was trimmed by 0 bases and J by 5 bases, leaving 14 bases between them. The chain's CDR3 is CASSVGPGLEETQYF. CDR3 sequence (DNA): TGTGCCAGCAGCGTAGGACCGGGATTGGAGGAGACCCAGTACTTC.

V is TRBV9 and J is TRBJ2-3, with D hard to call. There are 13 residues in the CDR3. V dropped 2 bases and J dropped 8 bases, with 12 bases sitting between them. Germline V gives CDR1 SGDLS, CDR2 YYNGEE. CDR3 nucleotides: TGTGCCAGCAGCGTTTCAAGCGAGGCTACGCAGTATTTT. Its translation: CASSVSSEATQYF. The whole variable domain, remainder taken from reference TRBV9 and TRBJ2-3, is DSGVTQTPKHLITATGQRVTLRCSPRSGDLSVYWYQQSLDQGLQFLIQYYNGEERAKGNILERFSAQQFPDLHSELNLSSLELGDSALYFCASSVSSEATQYFGPGTRLTVL.

CDR3 region: CASSEFGRQETQYF. Here the CDR3 DNA reads TGTGCCAGCAGCGAGTTCGGTCGCCAAGAGACCCAGTACTTC. The chain couples TRBV9 to TRBJ2-5; no definite D call. The V and J ends lost 3 bases and 1 base respectively, with 10 bases between them. CDR1 SGDLS and CDR2 YYNGEE come from the germline V gene. The CDR3 contains 14 residues.

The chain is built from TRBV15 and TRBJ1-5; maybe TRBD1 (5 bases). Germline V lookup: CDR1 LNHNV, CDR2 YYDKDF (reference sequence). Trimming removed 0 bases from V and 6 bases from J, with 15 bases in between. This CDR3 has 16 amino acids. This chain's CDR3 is CATSRDTMGLSQPQHF. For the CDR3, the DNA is TGTGCCACCAGCAGAGATACGATGGGGCTTAGTCAGCCCCAGCATTTT.

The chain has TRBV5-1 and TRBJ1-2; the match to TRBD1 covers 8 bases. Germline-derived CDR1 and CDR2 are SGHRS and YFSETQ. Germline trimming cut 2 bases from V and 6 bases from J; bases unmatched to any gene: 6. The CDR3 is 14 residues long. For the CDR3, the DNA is TGCGCCAGCAGCTTTGGGACAGGCGAGCATGGCTACACCTTC. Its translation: CASSFGTGEHGYTF.

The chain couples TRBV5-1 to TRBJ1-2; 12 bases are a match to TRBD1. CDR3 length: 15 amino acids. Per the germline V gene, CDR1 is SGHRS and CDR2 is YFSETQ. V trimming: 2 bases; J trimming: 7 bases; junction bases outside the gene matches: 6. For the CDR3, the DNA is TGCGCCAGCAGCTTAACCGGGACAGGGGGCTTTGGCTACACCTTC. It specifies CASSLTGTGGFGYTF.

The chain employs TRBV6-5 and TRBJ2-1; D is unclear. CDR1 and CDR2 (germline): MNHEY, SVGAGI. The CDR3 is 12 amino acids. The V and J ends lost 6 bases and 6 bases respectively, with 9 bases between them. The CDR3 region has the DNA TGTGCCAGCAGAACCATCAGCAATGAGCAGTTCTTC. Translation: CASRTISNEQFF.

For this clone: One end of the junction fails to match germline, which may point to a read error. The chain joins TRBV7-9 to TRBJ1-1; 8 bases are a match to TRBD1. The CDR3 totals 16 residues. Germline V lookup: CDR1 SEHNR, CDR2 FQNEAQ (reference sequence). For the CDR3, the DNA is TGTGCCAGCAGCCCGCAGGGGGCCCAGATGAAAACTGAAGCTTTCTTT. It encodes CASSPQGAQMKTEAFF.

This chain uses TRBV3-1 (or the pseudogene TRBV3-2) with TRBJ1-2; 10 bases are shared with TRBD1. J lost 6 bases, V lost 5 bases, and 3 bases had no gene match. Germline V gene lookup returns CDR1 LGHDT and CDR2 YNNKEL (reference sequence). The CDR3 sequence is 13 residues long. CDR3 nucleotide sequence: TGTGCCAGCAGCGCGGACAGGGGGAATGGCTACACCTTC. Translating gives CASSADRGNGYTF.

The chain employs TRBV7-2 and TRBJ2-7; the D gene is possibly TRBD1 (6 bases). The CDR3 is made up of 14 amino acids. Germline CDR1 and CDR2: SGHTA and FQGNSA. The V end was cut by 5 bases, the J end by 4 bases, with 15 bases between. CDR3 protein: CASSPRQVGYEQYF. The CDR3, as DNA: TGTGCCAGCAGCCCCCGACAGGTTGGTTACGAGCAGTACTTC.